This T cell receptor beta chain was observed in a study of human T cells and chemical hapten exposure. This clonotype was counted a few times. Time point given: pre-sensitization, week 0. The treatment: therapeutic diphenylcyclopropenone sensitization with weekly scalp DPC. V was cut by 4 bases and J by 8 bases, with 11 bases left in between. The germline V gene has CDR1 LGHNA and CDR2 YSLEER. The CDR3 consists of 13 residues. The library labeled individual cDNA molecules by adding unique molecular identifiers to them. TCRdb re-analysed the RACE reads in MiXCR, keeping a single row per CDR3 protein. The repertoire includes tens of thousands of distinct CDR3 sequences, roughly 8.8% of them detected once, and roughly 4% sits in the top ten.

This chain connects TRBV4-3 to TRBJ1-4, with D perhaps TRBD1 (5 bases). This TCR was sampled from a woman between 40 and 50 years old with alopecia areata. Some clones in this sample may be carry-over from other donors' samples. The material sequenced was whole blood, taken in connection with sensitization to the hapten diphenylcyclopropenone (DPC). CDR3 DNA: TGCGCCAGCAGCCGAGCCGGGGGAGAAAAACTGTTTTTT. Residues: CASSRAGGEKLFF.